The entry below describes one T cell receptor beta chain. The data derive from a study of cytomegalovirus exposure and HLA in healthy donors. Trimming took 7 bases from V and 7 from J; bases not matched to a gene: 5. From germline, CDR1 is LNHDA and CDR2 SQIVND (reference sequence). There are 12 residues in the CDR3. Primers: 60 Vbeta forward and 13 Jbeta reverse. The data were produced by immunoSEQ multiplex PCR, yet TCRdb's version contains in-frame clones alone and is incomplete. This repertoire shows about 190,000 clones, more than 75% found once; its top ten account for around 2.8%. The chain is built from TRBV19 and TRBJ1-2; TRBD1 matches 8 bases. The sample was PBMCs. This clonotype originated in a woman between 45 and 60 years old in good health and CMV-seropositive. The CDR3 region is CASTVDRAGYTF. The DNA of the CDR3 is TGTGCCAGTACCGTGGACAGGGCTGGCTACACCTTC.